The 16 T cell receptor beta chains reported below all come from one sample, sequenced in a study of beta chain features in type 1 diabetes. All of the isolated RNA was reverse transcribed, so expressed TCRB transcripts were sequenced. Only in-frame clones appear in the TCRdb table, and some are missing; sequencing was by immunoSEQ multiplex PCR. The sample consists of more than 150,000 clones, approximately 13% of them appearing once. The sequenced sample was central memory CD4+ T cells from blood. The origin of the receptors is a woman in her late teens or twenties in good health.

The chain employs TRBV2 and TRBJ2-2; D is unclear. In germline, CDR1 is SNHLY, CDR2 FYNNEI. The CDR3 consists of 14 residues. V dropped 2 bases and J dropped 4 bases, with 8 bases sitting between them. CDR3 in amino acids: CASSEYTFTGELFF. CDR3 bases: TGTGCCAGCAGTGAATACACATTCACCGGGGAGCTGTTTTTT.

For the CDR3, the DNA is TGTGCCAGCAGGCAGACAGGGGATACGCAGTATTTT. Its translation is CASRQTGDTQYF. The chain couples TRBV11-2 to TRBJ2-3; 7 nucleotides agree with TRBD1. The CDR3 has 12 residues. Germline values: CDR1 SGHAT, CDR2 FQNNGV. V was clipped by 6 bases and J by 6 bases; unmatched bases: 3.

This clone was observed a few times. The V call is TRBV5-1, the J call TRBJ2-2; no reliable D call. Trimming took off 0 bases at V and 4 bases at J, with 7 bases between the two ends. The CDR3 consists of 14 residues. Germline CDR1 SGHRS, CDR2 YFSETQ. The CDR3 DNA sequence: TGCGCCAGCAGCTTGGTTCAGTTCACCGGGGAGCTGTTTTTT. Translation: CASSLVQFTGELFF.

The chain has TRBV6-6 and TRBJ2-1, with D possibly matching TRBD2 (7 bases). V was clipped by 7 bases and J by 5 bases, with 18 bases between them. The germline gives CDR1 MNHNY, CDR2 SVGAGI (reference sequence). The CDR3 totals 15 residues. CDR3 sequence: CASTPTGGLNNEQFF. The CDR3 DNA follows: TGTGCCAGCACCCCCACGGGGGGCCTGAACAATGAGCAGTTCTTC.

This clone was detected a few times. The chain uses TRBV29-1 and TRBJ1-1; 8 bases are shared with TRBD1. Germline CDR1 SQVTM, CDR2 ANQGSEA. This CDR3 region has 12 residues. The V gene end was trimmed by 3 bases and the J gene end by 9 bases; junction bases not matched to a gene: 6. CDR3 nucleotide sequence: TGCAGCGTTGATCGCAGGGGGCTGAAAGCTTTCTTT. Translation gives CSVDRRGLKAFF.

This clone came up many times. The gene calls are TRBV11-2 and TRBJ2-1; D may be TRBD2 (5 bases). CDR1 and CDR2 from the germline V gene are SGHAT and FQNNGV. This CDR3 region has 14 residues. V shed 7 bases and J shed 6 bases, with 16 bases lying between them. The CDR3 reads CASTLGGLRNEQFF. The CDR3 coding sequence is TGTGCCAGCACCCTAGGCGGGTTGCGCAATGAGCAGTTCTTC.

This clone was seen only once. The chain uses TRBV6-5 and TRBJ2-5, with D possibly TRBD2 on 5 matching bases. The germline V and J ends were trimmed by 5 bases and 2 bases, with 12 bases remaining between them. In germline, CDR1 is MNHEY, CDR2 SVGAGI. The CDR3 totals 14 residues. The CDR3 DNA follows: TGTGCCAGCAGTACTCAGAGCGGACAAGAGACCCAGTACTTC. Amino acids: CASSTQSGQETQYF.

V is TRBV7-9 and J is TRBJ2-7, with 9 bases fitting TRBD1. The CDR3 length is 12 residues. Germline CDR1 SEHNR, CDR2 FQNEAQ (reference sequence). The junction had 1 base not matched to a gene; V was cut back by 5 bases and J by 5 bases. CDR3 bases: TGTGCCAGCAGCCGGACAGGGGACGAGCAGTACTTC. It translates to CASSRTGDEQYF.

This clone was counted between two and nine times. The V call is TRBV7-3, the J call TRBJ2-7; D perhaps matches TRBD2 (6 bases). V lost 0 bases to trimming and J lost 11 bases, with 14 bases between them. This CDR3 contains 13 residues. In germline, CDR1 is SGHTA, CDR2 FQGTGA. The CDR3 spells CASSLTVEGLKYF. The CDR3 DNA sequence: TGTGCCAGCAGCTTAACAGTGGAGGGCCTGAAGTACTTC.

This clone was counted a few times. V usage is TRBV28 and J usage is TRBJ1-1; 11 nucleotides match TRBD1. After removal of 5 bases from V and 1 base from J, the junction contained 3 bases not matched to a gene. The CDR3 runs to 15 residues. Germline CDR1 reads MDHEN; CDR2 reads SYDVKM. The CDR3: CASSPGQGANTEAFF. CDR3 nucleotides: TGTGCCAGCAGTCCAGGACAGGGGGCGAACACTGAAGCTTTCTTT.

The chain is built from TRBV2 and TRBJ2-5; weak D call: TRBD1 (6 bases). The CDR3 sequence is 13 residues long. Trimming removed 6 bases from V and 7 bases from J, with 15 bases in between. Germline CDR1 SNHLY, CDR2 FYNNEI. The CDR3 sequence is CASSSRQERTQYF. In DNA, the CDR3 is TGTGCCAGCAGCTCACGACAGGAGAGGACCCAGTACTTC.

This clone was seen a few times. This sequence joins TRBV29-1 and TRBJ2-3, with D possibly TRBD2 on 5 matching bases. The germline V gene encodes CDR1 SQVTM and CDR2 ANQGSEA. Trimming took 7 bases from V and 4 from J, leaving 12 bases between them. The CDR3 loop spans 12 amino acids. In DNA, the CDR3 is TGCAGCGGAATCCGGGAATCAGATACGCAGTATTTT. It specifies CSGIRESDTQYF.

This clone was recorded a few times. V is TRBV2 and J is TRBJ2-5, with TRBD2 matching over 8 bases. Looked up from germline, CDR1 is SNHLY and CDR2 is FYNNEI. The V segment lost 6 bases and the J segment 5 bases; nucleotides outside the gene matches: 8. The CDR3 runs to 14 residues. Here the CDR3 reads CASSAAGGSETQYF. CDR3 nucleotide sequence: TGTGCCAGCAGCGCCGCGGGAGGTTCGGAGACCCAGTACTTC.

This clone was detected only once. This sample also contains other DNA sequences that code for the same CDR3. J is TRBJ2-7 and V is TRBV6-1; 9 bases align to TRBD2. The CDR3 totals 15 residues. With V trimmed by 1 base and J by 0 bases, 1 base remained unmatched. Per the germline V gene, CDR1 is MNHNS and CDR2 is SASEGT. The CDR3 reads CASSEVTSGSYEQYF. The CDR3 DNA sequence: TGTGCCAGCAGTGAAGTGACTAGCGGCTCCTACGAGCAGTACTTC.

This clone was counted a few times. The chain couples TRBV4-2 to TRBJ2-3, with 10 positions matching TRBD2. V was pared by 1 base and J by 3 bases, with 4 bases of the junction left unmatched. CDR3 size: 16 residues. CDR1 is LGHNA and CDR2 is YNFKEQ in the germline V gene. As DNA, the CDR3 is TGTGCCAGCAGCCAAGGGGCTAGCGGGAGTACAGATACGCAGTATTTT. Translated: CASSQGASGSTDTQYF.

This clone was counted only a few times. V gene TRBV28 combines with J gene TRBJ2-3; 7 bases fit TRBD2. Trimming cost V 8 bases and J 2 bases; bases outside gene matches: 7. This CDR3 has 14 amino acids. The germline gives CDR1 MDHEN, CDR2 SYDVKM. Here the CDR3 reads CASEARLATDTQYF. DNA of the CDR3: TGTGCCAGCGAAGCCCGACTAGCCACAGATACGCAGTATTTT.